One sample yielded the 23 T cell receptor beta chains listed below, sequenced in a study of OX40 agonist ivuxolimab in advanced cancers. Sequenced by immunoSEQ multiplex PCR; TCRdb stores in-frame clones only, minus some. The repertoire holds tens of thousands of clones, with around 94% as singletons. The sequencing here drew on CD4+ or CD8+ T cells sorted from blood, taken in a trial of the OX40 agonist ivuxolimab. The receptor set was obtained from an adult with an advanced solid tumor such as melanoma, head and neck, liver or kidney cancer.

The chain carries TRBV4-3 and TRBJ2-2, with D uncertain. Germline V gene lookup returns CDR1 LGHNA and CDR2 YSLEER. With 0 bases removed from V and 0 bases from J, the gap between germline ends came to 2 bases. The CDR3 loop spans 14 amino acids. In DNA form, the CDR3 reads TGCGCCAGCAGCCAAGACCCGAACACCGGGGAGCTGTTTTTT. Amino acids: CASSQDPNTGELFF.

The chain couples TRBV5-6 to TRBJ2-7, with D uncertain. CDR1 and CDR2 from the germline V gene are SGHDT and YYEEEE. The CDR3 is 11 amino acids. With 4 bases removed from V and 1 base from J, the gap between germline ends came to 3 bases. The CDR3 sequence is CASSNSYEQYF. The CDR3 region has the DNA TGTGCCAGCAGCAATTCCTACGAGCAGTACTTC.

For the CDR3, the DNA is TGTGCCAGCAGTTTCCTTGATGGGTATAATGAGCAGTTCTTC. The encoded protein is CASSFLDGYNEQFF. V gene TRBV6-5 combines with J gene TRBJ2-1; D unclear. The germline gives CDR1 MNHEY, CDR2 SVGAGI. CDR3 length equals 14 residues. V shed 4 bases and J shed 7 bases, with 14 bases lying between them.

This clone has just a few counts. This sequence joins TRBV7-9 and TRBJ1-5; D might be TRBD1 (5 bases). The ends were cut back, 5 bases at V and 2 bases at J, with 13 bases in the middle. Per germline, CDR1 SEHNR and CDR2 FQNEAQ (reference sequence). CDR3 length: 15 amino acids. Here the CDR3 reads CASSRTDSGNQPQHF. CDR3 bases: TGTGCCAGCAGCCGAACAGACAGCGGCAATCAGCCCCAGCATTTT.

V is TRBV4-1 and J is TRBJ1-1; no clear D gene. The CDR3 contains 17 residues. In germline, CDR1 is MGHRA, CDR2 YSYEKL. Trimming took 1 base from V and 0 from J, leaving 15 bases between them. The CDR3 here is CASSQVWPKPMNTEAFF. CDR3 DNA sequence: TGCGCCAGCAGCCAAGTATGGCCGAAGCCGATGAACACTGAAGCTTTCTTT.

The V and J genes are TRBV9 and TRBJ2-7; no firm D call. Germline V gives CDR1 SGDLS, CDR2 YYNGEE. The CDR3 is 13 amino acids. V was shortened by 2 bases and J by 4 bases, with 10 bases between the two germline ends. The CDR3 loop is CASSVGQRYEQYF. In DNA form, the CDR3 reads TGTGCCAGCAGCGTCGGCCAGAGGTACGAGCAGTACTTC.

This clone was recorded once. The J gene is TRBJ2-7, the V gene TRBV5-1, with a tentative D call TRBD1 (7 bases). The V gene lost 0 bases and the J gene lost 4 bases, with 14 bases spanning the gap. The CDR3 extends over 15 amino acids. CDR1 is SGHRS and CDR2 is YFSETQ in the germline V gene. DNA of the CDR3: TGCGCCAGCAGCTTGGATCCAGGGGGGACATACGAGCAGTACTTC. This translates into CASSLDPGGTYEQYF.

The chain has TRBV29-1 and TRBJ2-3; D call uncertain. Trimming took off 1 base at V and 0 bases at J, with 11 bases between the two ends. There are 15 residues in the CDR3. Germline CDR1 SQVTM, CDR2 ANQGSEA. DNA of the CDR3: TGCAGCGTTGAAGGGGTTATTACTAGCACAGATACGCAGTATTTT. Residues: CSVEGVITSTDTQYF.

V is TRBV25-1 and J is TRBJ1-5; tentatively, D is TRBD1 (5 bases). The ends were cut back, 3 bases at V and 1 base at J, with 10 bases in the middle. The CDR3 spans 15 residues. The V gene's germline CDR1 is MGHDK and CDR2 SYGVNS. The CDR3 DNA reads as TGTGCCAGCAGTGATTCCACAGGCAGCAATCAGCCCCAGCATTTT. Protein product: CASSDSTGSNQPQHF.

V usage is TRBV9 and J usage is TRBJ2-7; a possible D gene is TRBD2 (5 bases). The CDR3 runs 13 residues. The V and J ends lost 1 base and 3 bases respectively, with 8 bases between them. The germline gives CDR1 SGDLS, CDR2 YYNGEE. The CDR3 sequence: CASSVLEGYEQYF. Here the CDR3 DNA reads TGTGCCAGCAGCGTACTTGAGGGCTACGAGCAGTACTTC. Full variable domain (remainder filled in from reference TRBV9 and TRBJ2-7): DSGVTQTPKHLITATGQRVTLRCSPRSGDLSVYWYQQSLDQGLQFLIQYYNGEERAKGNILERFSAQQFPDLHSELNLSSLELGDSALYFCASSVLEGYEQYFGPGTRLTVT.

The genes are TRBV9 and TRBJ2-3, with 7 bases fitting TRBD2. Trimming cost V 0 bases and J 6 bases; bases outside gene matches: 10. CDR3 size: 16 residues. Germline V gene data show CDR1 as SGDLS and CDR2 as YYNGEE. The CDR3: CASSVETSLGGDTQYF. For the CDR3, the DNA is TGTGCCAGCAGCGTAGAAACTAGCCTGGGGGGGGATACGCAGTATTTT.

J is TRBJ1-1 and V is TRBV5-1; 10 nucleotides line up with TRBD1. The V gene end was trimmed by 4 bases and the J gene end by 7 bases; junction bases not matched to a gene: 10. The CDR3 loop spans 15 amino acids. In germline, CDR1 is SGHRS, CDR2 YFSETQ. The CDR3 reads CASSPGTGAAVEAFF. The CDR3 region has the DNA TGCGCCAGCAGCCCCGGGACAGGGGCCGCGGTTGAAGCTTTCTTT.

This chain joins TRBV4-3 and TRBJ2-6; either TRBD1 or TRBD2 may supply D (5 bases each). CDR3 length: 18 residues. The V gene lost 0 bases and the J gene lost 1 base, with 13 bases spanning the gap. Germline V lookup: CDR1 LGHNA, CDR2 YSLEER. In nucleotides, the CDR3 is TGCGCCAGCAGCCAAGATCCCGGGACGATATCTGGGGCCAACGTCCTGACTTTC. It is translated as CASSQDPGTISGANVLTF.

V usage is TRBV27 and J usage is TRBJ1-1, with 10 bases fitting TRBD1. Trimming removed 2 bases from V and 3 bases from J; junction bases left unmatched: 3. There are 15 residues in the CDR3. Germline V lookup: CDR1 MNHEY, CDR2 SMNVEV (reference sequence). The CDR3: CASSLGQGGDTEAFF. The CDR3 DNA is TGTGCCAGCAGTTTAGGACAGGGGGGTGACACTGAAGCTTTCTTT.

The chain employs TRBV7-2 and TRBJ2-1; D might be TRBD1 (5 bases). This CDR3 is 11 amino acids long. V was shortened by 5 bases and J by 11 bases, with 10 bases between the two germline ends. Germline values: CDR1 SGHTA, CDR2 FQGNSA. CDR3 region: CASSPDRKQFF. The DNA of the CDR3 is TGTGCCAGCAGCCCAGACAGAAAGCAGTTCTTC.

This chain links TRBV28 with TRBJ2-1; D is undetermined. V was clipped by 8 bases and J by 5 bases, with 10 bases between them. The CDR3 runs to 12 residues. CDR1 is MDHEN and CDR2 is SYDVKM in the germline V gene. CDR3 nucleotides: TGTGCCAGCTCCGACCCAGACAATGAGCAGTTCTTC. It yields the protein CASSDPDNEQFF.

The rearrangement uses TRBV4-2 and TRBJ2-1; 10 nucleotides agree with TRBD2. Per germline, CDR1 LGHNA and CDR2 YNFKEQ. The V segment lost 7 bases and the J segment 0 bases; nucleotides outside the gene matches: 6. This CDR3 is built from 16 residues. CDR3 bases: TGTGCCAGCAAGGGGACTAGCGTAGACTCCTACAATGAGCAGTTCTTC. Translated, it gives CASKGTSVDSYNEQFF.

This sequence joins TRBV5-1 and TRBJ1-5; 11 bases fit TRBD1. The CDR3 extends over 16 amino acids. The germline gives CDR1 SGHRS, CDR2 YFSETQ. Trimming took 3 bases from V and 1 from J; bases not matched to a gene: 3. The CDR3, as DNA: TGCGCCAGCAGCTCCGGGACAGGGGGGAGCAATCAGCCCCAGCATTTT. Its protein is CASSSGTGGSNQPQHF.

This rearrangement joins TRBV4-2 to TRBJ2-7, with D perhaps TRBD2 (6 bases). The V end was cut by 3 bases, the J end by 3 bases, with 12 bases between. The CDR3 consists of 14 residues. In germline, CDR1 is LGHNA, CDR2 YNFKEQ. The CDR3: CASSQLEGIYEQYF. DNA of the CDR3: TGTGCCAGCAGCCAGCTGGAGGGAATCTACGAGCAGTACTTC.

The rearrangement joins TRBV9 to TRBJ2-3; the D is unclear. Trimming removed 0 bases from V and 1 base from J, with 6 bases in between. CDR3 size: 14 residues. The V gene's germline CDR1 is SGDLS and CDR2 YYNGEE. The CDR3 DNA is TGTGCCAGCAGCGTAGAAGTCGGCACAGATACGCAGTATTTT. Amino acid sequence: CASSVEVGTDTQYF.

The chain combines TRBV27 with TRBJ1-2; 10 bases line up with TRBD1. The CDR3 runs 16 residues. CDR1 is MNHEY and CDR2 is SMNVEV in the germline V gene (reference sequence). With V trimmed by 6 bases and J by 7 bases, 14 bases remained unmatched. In DNA, the CDR3 is TGTGCCAGCAGCACCTGGACAGGGGGATCGGCGCGTGGCTACACCTTC. Protein product: CASSTWTGGSARGYTF.

Comments on this clone: The sample contains more than one DNA sequence encoding this CDR3. The chain is built from TRBV7-3 and TRBJ1-1; a weak D match, TRBD1 (5 bases). Germline CDR1 SGHTA, CDR2 FQGTGA. V lost 3 bases and J 1 base, leaving 6 bases between the germline ends. CDR3 length: 13 amino acids. The DNA for the CDR3 is TGTGCCAGCAGCTTCGGGGGGAACACTGAAGCTTTCTTT. Residues: CASSFGGNTEAFF.

As concerns this clone: The identical CDR3 is also encoded by other nucleotide sequences in the sample. V and J are TRBV6-5 and TRBJ2-2; no clear D. CDR1 MNHEY and CDR2 SVGAGI come from the germline V gene. This CDR3 comprises 12 residues. The V and J ends lost 4 bases and 4 bases respectively, with 4 bases between them. The CDR3 loop is CASSSGTGELFF. The CDR3 coding sequence is TGTGCCAGCAGTTCAGGCACCGGGGAGCTGTTTTTT.